These 8 T cell receptor beta chains were sequenced from one sample in a study of blood T cell repertoires in COVID-19. Repertoires were generated with immunoSEQ multiplex PCR, while TCRdb's copy carries only in-frame clones and drops some. The sample carries some 240,000 clones, around four fifths recorded once. The sequenced sample consisted of PBMCs or T cells enriched from blood (not recorded which). These receptors were collected from a man in his thirties or forties with acute COVID-19.

The chain employs TRBV23-1 and TRBJ2-1, with 7 bases identical to TRBD1. TRBV23-1 is known as an ORF, though its function is uncertain. Germline trimming cut 0 bases from V and 7 bases from J; bases unmatched to any gene: 18. This CDR3 is 19 amino acids long. CDR3 nucleotides: TGCGCCAGCAGTCAATCAGGAGTGGGAAGACAGGGTCAGGGGAATGAGCAGTTCTTC. Its protein product is CASSQSGVGRQGQGNEQFF.

The genes are TRBV2 and TRBJ2-3, with 10 bases matching TRBD2. The CDR3 has 14 residues. Germline loops: CDR1 SNHLY, CDR2 FYNNEI. Trimming at V came to 10 bases and at J to 1 base, leaving 5 bases not matched to a gene. DNA for the CDR3: TGTGCCAACTCCGGGACTAGCGGCACAGATACGCAGTATTTT. Translation: CANSGTSGTDTQYF.

V gene TRBV28 combines with J gene TRBJ2-1; 8 nucleotides line up with TRBD2. This CDR3 spans 15 amino acids. Germline V CDR1 and CDR2: MDHEN, SYDVKM. With 6 bases clipped from V and 9 bases from J, the junction kept 13 bases outside the gene matches. The DNA for the CDR3 is TGTGCCAGCAGACCCTCGGGATCCGGGGGGGGTGAGCAGTTCTTC. Its translation is CASRPSGSGGGEQFF.

This clone has more than one count but fewer than ten. The genes are TRBV10-1 and TRBJ2-7; 9 bases agree with TRBD1. Trimming removed 6 bases from V and 12 bases from J; junction bases left unmatched: 18. The germline gives CDR1 WNHNN, CDR2 SYGVQD (reference sequence). The CDR3 spans 15 residues. In DNA form, the CDR3 reads TGCGCCAGCAGCGGACGAAACTTCCGGGACAGGGTGAGGTACGTC. It encodes CASSGRNFRDRVRYV.

The sample holds a few counts of this clone. The chain is built from TRBV28 and TRBJ1-1; D gene ambiguous. The CDR3 is made up of 15 amino acids. The germline V gene encodes CDR1 MDHEN and CDR2 SYDVKM. The ends were cut back, 3 bases at V and 5 bases at J, with 16 bases in the middle. CDR3 in DNA: TGTGCCAGCAGTTTGAGGGCCGCTGGCTCTACTGAAGCTTTCTTT. This gives the protein CASSLRAAGSTEAFF.

This sequence joins TRBV3-1 (or the pseudogene TRBV3-2) and TRBJ1-2, with D possibly matching TRBD1 (5 bases). Germline loops: CDR1 LGHDT, CDR2 YNNKEL (reference sequence). The CDR3 spans 14 residues. V was shortened by 4 bases and J by 4 bases, with 13 bases between the two germline ends. DNA for the CDR3: TGTGCCAGCAGCCCATCAGGGCCCTTCTATGGCTACACCTTC. Translated: CASSPSGPFYGYTF.

The V call is TRBV3-1 (or the pseudogene TRBV3-2), the J call TRBJ1-5, with 10 bases identical to TRBD1. V dropped 4 bases and J dropped 5; count of bases not matched to a gene: 5. The CDR3 spans 15 residues. CDR1 and CDR2 (germline): LGHDT, YNNKEL (reference sequence). The CDR3 sequence: CASSPDRGPYQPQHF. In DNA form, the CDR3 reads TGTGCCAGCAGCCCCGACAGGGGGCCATATCAGCCCCAGCATTTT.

This clone was observed a few times. The CDR3 coding sequence is TGTGCCAGCAGCCAGATGACAGGGGCAAATGAAAAACTGTTTTTT. Its translation: CASSQMTGANEKLFF. This chain uses TRBV7-6 with TRBJ1-4; 8 nucleotides agree with TRBD1. V gave up 5 bases and J gave up 5 bases; unmatched junction bases: 7. The CDR3 is 15 residues long. Looked up from germline, CDR1 is SGHVS and CDR2 is FNYEAQ.